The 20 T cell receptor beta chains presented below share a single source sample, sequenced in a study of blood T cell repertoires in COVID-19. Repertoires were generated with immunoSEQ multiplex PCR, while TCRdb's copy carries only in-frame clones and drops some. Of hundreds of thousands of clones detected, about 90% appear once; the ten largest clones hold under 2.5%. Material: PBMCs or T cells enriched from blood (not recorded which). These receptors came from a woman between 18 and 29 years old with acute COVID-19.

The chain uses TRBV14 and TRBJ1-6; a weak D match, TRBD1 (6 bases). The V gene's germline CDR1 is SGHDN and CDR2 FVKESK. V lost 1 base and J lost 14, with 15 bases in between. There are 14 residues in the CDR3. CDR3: CASSQGGAGASLHF. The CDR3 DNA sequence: TGTGCCAGCAGCCAAGGAGGGGCGGGGGCATCCCTCCACTTT.

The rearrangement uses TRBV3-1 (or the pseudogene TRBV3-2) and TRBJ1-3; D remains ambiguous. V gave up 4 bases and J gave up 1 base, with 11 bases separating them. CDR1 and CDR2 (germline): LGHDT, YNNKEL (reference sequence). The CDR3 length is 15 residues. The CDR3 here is CASSRGGFSGNTIYF. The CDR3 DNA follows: TGTGCCAGCAGCCGGGGAGGGTTTTCTGGAAACACCATATATTTT.

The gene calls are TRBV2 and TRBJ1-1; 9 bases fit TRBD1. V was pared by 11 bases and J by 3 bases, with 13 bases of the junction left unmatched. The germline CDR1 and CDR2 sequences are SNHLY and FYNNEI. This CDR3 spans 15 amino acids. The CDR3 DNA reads TGTGCCGGTACAGGGGGCTCGTATTTGGACACTGAAGCTTTCTTT. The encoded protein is CAGTGGSYLDTEAFF.

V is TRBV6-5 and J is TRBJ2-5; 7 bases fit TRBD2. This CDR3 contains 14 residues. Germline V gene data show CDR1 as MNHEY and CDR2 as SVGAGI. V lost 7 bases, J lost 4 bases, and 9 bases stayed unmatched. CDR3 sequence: CASTPSGGSETQYF. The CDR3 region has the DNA TGTGCCAGCACCCCCTCGGGAGGTTCAGAGACCCAGTACTTC.

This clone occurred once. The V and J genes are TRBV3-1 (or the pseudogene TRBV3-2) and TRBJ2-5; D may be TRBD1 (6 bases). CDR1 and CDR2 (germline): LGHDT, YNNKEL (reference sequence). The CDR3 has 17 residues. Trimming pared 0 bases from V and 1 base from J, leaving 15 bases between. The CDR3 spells CASSQDRGQISQETQYF. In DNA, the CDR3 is TGTGCCAGCAGCCAAGATAGAGGACAGATAAGCCAAGAGACCCAGTACTTC.

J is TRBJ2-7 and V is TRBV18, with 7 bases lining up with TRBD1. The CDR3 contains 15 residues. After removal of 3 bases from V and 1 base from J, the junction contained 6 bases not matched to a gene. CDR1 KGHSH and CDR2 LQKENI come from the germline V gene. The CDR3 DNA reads TGTGCCAGCTCACCCTACACAGGGGTATCCTACGAGCAGTACTTC. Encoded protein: CASSPYTGVSYEQYF.

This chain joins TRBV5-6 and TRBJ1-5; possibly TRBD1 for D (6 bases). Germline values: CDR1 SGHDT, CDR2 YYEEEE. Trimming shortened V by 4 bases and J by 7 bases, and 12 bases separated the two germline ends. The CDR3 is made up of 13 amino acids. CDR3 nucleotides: TGTGCCAGCAGCCTGTGGCAGGGGCAGCCCCAGCATTTT. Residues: CASSLWQGQPQHF.

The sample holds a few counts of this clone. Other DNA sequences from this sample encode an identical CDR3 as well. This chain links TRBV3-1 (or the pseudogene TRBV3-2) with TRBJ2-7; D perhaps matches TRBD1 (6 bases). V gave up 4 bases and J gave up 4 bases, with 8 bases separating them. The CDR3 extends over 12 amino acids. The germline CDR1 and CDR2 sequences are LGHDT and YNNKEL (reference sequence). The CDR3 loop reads CASSRDRYEQYF. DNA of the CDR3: TGTGCCAGCAGCCGAGACAGGTACGAGCAGTACTTC.

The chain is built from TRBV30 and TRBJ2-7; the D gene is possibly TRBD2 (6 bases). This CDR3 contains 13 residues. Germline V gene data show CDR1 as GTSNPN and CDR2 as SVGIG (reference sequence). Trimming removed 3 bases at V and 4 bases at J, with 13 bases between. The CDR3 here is CAWREGPLYEQYF. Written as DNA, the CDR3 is TGTGCCTGGAGGGAGGGACCTCTTTACGAGCAGTACTTC. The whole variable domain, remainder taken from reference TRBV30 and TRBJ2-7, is SQTIHQWPATLVQPVGSPLSLECTVEGTSNPNLYWYRQAAGRGLQLLFYSVGIGQISSEVPQNLSASRPQDRQFILSSKKLLLSDSGFYLCAWREGPLYEQYFGPGTRLTVT.

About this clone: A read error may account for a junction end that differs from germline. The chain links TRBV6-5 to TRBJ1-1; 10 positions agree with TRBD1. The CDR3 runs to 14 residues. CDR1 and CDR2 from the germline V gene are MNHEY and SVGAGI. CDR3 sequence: CASRYSGTGAEAFF. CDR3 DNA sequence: TGTGCCAGCAGGTACTCCGGGACAGGGGCTGAAGCTTTCTTT.

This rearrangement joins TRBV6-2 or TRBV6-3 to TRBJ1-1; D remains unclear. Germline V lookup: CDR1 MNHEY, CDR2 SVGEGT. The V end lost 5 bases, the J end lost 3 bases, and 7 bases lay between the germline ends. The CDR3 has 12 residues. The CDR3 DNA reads TGTGCCAGCAGTCGACTGTACACTGAAGCTTTCTTT. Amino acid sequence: CASSRLYTEAFF.

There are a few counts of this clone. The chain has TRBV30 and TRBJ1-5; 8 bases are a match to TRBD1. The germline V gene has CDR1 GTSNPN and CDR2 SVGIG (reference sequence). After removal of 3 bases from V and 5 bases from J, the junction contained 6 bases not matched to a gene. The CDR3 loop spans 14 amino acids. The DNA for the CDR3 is TGTGCCTGGAGCCCAGGGGGCGGACATCAGCCCCAGCATTTT. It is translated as CAWSPGGGHQPQHF.

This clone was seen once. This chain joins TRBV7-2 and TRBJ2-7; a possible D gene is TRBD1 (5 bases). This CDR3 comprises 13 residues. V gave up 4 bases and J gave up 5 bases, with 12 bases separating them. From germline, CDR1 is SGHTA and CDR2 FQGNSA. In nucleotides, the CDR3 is TGTGCCAGCAGCTACAGGTCGGTGAACGAGCAGTACTTC. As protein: CASSYRSVNEQYF.

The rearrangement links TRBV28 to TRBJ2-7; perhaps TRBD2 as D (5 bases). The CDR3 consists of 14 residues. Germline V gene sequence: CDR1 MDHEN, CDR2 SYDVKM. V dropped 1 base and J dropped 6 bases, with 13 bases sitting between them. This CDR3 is CASSLSGEIFEQYF. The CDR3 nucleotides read TGTGCCAGCAGTTTATCCGGGGAAATATTCGAGCAGTACTTC.

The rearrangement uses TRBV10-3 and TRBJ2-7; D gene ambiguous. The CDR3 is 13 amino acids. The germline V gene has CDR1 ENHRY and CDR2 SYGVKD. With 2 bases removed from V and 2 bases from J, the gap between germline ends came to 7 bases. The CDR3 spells CAISEGSTYEQYF. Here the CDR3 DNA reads TGTGCCATCAGTGAGGGTAGTACCTACGAGCAGTACTTC.

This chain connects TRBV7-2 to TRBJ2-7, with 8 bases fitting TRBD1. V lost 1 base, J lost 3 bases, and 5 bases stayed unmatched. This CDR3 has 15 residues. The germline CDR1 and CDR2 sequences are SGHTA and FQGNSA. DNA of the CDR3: TGTGCCAGCAGCTTAGGGACAGGGACCCTCTACGAGCAGTACTTC. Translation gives CASSLGTGTLYEQYF. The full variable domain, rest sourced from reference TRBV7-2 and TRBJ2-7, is GAGVSQSPSNKVTEKGKDVELRCDPISGHTALYWYRQSLGQGLEFLIYFQGNSAPDKSGLPSDRFSAERTGGSVSTLTIQRTQQEDSAVYLCASSLGTGTLYEQYFGPGTRLTVT.

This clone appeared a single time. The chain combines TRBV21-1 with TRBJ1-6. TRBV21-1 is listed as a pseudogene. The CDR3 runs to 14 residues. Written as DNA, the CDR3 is TGTGCCAGCAGCAAAGTTTACTATAATTCACCCCTCCACTTT. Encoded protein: CASSKVYYNSPLHF.

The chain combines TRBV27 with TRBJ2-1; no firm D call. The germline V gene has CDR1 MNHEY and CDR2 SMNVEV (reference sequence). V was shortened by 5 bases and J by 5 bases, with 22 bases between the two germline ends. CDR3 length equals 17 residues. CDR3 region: CASSPPPPMNRDNEQFF. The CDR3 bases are TGTGCCAGCAGTCCCCCTCCGCCAATGAATCGCGACAATGAGCAGTTCTTC.

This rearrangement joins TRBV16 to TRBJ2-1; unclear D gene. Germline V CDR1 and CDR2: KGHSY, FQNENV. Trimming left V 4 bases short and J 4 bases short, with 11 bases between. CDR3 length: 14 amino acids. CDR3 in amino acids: CASSLQTPYNEQFF. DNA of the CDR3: TGTGCCAGCAGCCTCCAAACTCCGTACAATGAGCAGTTCTTC.

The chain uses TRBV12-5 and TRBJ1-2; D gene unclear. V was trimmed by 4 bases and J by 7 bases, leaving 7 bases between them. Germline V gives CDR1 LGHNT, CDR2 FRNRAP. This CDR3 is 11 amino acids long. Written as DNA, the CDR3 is TGTGCTAGTGGTTCCCACTTTGGCTACACCTTC. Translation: CASGSHFGYTF.